This T cell receptor beta chain is from a study of blood T cell repertoires in COVID-19 (dated by TCRdb to the early 2020s). For the wider study: Collaborator samples came from the United States, Italy and Spain and covered acute and convalescent phases of COVID-19. The material from the prospective study consisted of cDNA or gDNA derived from T cells, B-cell-depleted T cells, or PBMCs. Sample metadata almost always included a de-identified subject ID, COVID-19 status, age in years and sex. Subjects who had been exposed to COVID-19, were actively infected with it, or had recovered from it provided the deeply sampled blood TCRbeta repertoires that made up the dataset. The repertoires were released in a freely available public database meant as a resource for research on the immune response to SARS-CoV-2. Samples were obtained from the ongoing ImmuneRACE study (first 160 participants) and from about 1,300 subjects provided by 6 global collaborators. Where available, HLA class I and class II types were obtained from metadata supplied by the sample provider rather than from assay-based typing. Study-wide conclusions, independent of this receptor: The quantity of clinical and demographic metadata differed by source and by participant and was supplied without curation.

Collaborating institutions collected whole blood in K2EDTA tubes following their own protocols. For TCRbeta analysis, collaborators shipped samples in one of three forms: frozen whole blood, isolated PBMCs, or DNA extracted from either of those sample types. TCRbeta CDR3 regions were amplified from genomic DNA using the immunoSEQ Assay, a bias-controlled multiplex PCR. The paper's processing steps were these. Within the assay, amplification of reference gene primers was used to estimate how many nucleated cells each sample contained. To quantify the absolute abundance of each unique TCRbeta CDR3 rearrangement, sequence reads were collapsed and filtered. For each sample, productive Simpson clonality was calculated by taking the square root of Simpson's diversity index across productive rearrangements. TCRdb retrieved this table from immuneACCESS and kept in-frame rearrangements only. Not all clones are present; in checked studies, unresolved V genes account for under half, and no reason is known for the remainder. V and J calls and clone size are given by that table; D and trimming were obtained from the DNA. The sample data list about 73,000 clones, and more than 70% of these were observed just once. The top ten clones comprise 5.3% of the sample.

A note on this clone: This clone's antigen is unknown. Base qualities are missing; no much larger clone stands one base away.

The CDR3 goes from the cysteine to the phenylalanine over 15 residues. Just the 45-base CDR3 DNA is kept, in frame starting at base 1. After removal of 1 base from V and 6 bases from J, the junction retains 4 bases not matched to a gene. The CDR1 and CDR2 encoded by the germline V gene are SGHTA and FQGNSA. Sample: peripheral blood. The chain is encoded by TRBV7-2 joined to TRBJ1-2; TRBD1 aligns with 11 central bases. This sequence was found in a man between 50 and 59 years old with active COVID-19. The sequenced DNA is TGTGCCAGCAGCTTAGGTCGGACAGGGGGCAATGGCTACACCTTC. It codes for CASSLGRTGGNGYTF.